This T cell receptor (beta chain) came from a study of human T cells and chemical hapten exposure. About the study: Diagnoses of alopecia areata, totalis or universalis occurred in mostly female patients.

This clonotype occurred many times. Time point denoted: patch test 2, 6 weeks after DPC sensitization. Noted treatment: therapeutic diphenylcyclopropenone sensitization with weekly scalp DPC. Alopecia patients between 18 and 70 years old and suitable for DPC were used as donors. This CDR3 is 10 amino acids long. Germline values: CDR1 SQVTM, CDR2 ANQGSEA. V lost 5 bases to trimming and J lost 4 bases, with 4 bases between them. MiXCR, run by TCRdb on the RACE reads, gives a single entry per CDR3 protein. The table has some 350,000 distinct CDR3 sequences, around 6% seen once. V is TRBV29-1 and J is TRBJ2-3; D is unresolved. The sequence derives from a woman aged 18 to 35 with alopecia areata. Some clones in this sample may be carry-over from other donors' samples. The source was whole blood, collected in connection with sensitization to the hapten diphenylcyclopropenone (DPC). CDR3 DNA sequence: TGCAGCGTTCAGTCAGATACGCAGTATTTT. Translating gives CSVQSDTQYF.